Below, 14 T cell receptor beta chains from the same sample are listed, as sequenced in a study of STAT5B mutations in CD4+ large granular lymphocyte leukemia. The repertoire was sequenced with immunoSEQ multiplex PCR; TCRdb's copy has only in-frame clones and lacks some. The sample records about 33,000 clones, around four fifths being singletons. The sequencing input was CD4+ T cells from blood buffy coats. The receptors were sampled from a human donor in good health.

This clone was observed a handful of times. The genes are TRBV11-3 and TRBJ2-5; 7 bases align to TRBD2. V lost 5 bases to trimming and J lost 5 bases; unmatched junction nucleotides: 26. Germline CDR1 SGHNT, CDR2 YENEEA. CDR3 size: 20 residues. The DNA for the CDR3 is TGTGCCAGCAGCCCGGGGGAGGGGACCGCGACCTACAGCGGGGAGGAGACCCAGTACTTC. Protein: CASSPGEGTATYSGEETQYF.

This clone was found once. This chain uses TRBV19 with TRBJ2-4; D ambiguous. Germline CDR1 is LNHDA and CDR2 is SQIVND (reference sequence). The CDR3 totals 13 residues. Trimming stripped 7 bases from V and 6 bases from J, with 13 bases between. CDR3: CASNPGRTNIQYF. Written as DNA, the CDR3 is TGTGCCAGTAACCCGGGCAGGACAAACATTCAGTACTTC.

The CDR3 reads CASSPQLQTGYEQYF. The CDR3 DNA reads TGCGCCAGCAGCCCTCAACTACAGACAGGTTACGAGCAGTACTTC. V usage is TRBV5-1 and J usage is TRBJ2-5, with a possible D match to TRBD1 (6 bases). The J call is doubtful: the DNA matches TRBJ2-7 better. The CDR3 length is 15 residues. Germline CDR1 SGHRS, CDR2 YFSETQ.

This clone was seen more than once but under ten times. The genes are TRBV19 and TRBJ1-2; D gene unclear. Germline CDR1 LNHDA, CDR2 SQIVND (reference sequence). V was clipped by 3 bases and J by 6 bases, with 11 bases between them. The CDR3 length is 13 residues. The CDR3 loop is CASSIPPRDGYTF. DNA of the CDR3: TGTGCCAGTAGTATTCCCCCCCGGGATGGCTACACCTTC.

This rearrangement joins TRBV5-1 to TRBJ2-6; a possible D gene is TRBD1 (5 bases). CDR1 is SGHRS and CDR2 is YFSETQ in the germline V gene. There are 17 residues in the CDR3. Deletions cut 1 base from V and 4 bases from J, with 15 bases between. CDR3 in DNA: TGCGCCAGCAGCTTGCCAGGGCGCGCAACCGGGGCCAACGTCCTGACTTTC. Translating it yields CASSLPGRATGANVLTF.

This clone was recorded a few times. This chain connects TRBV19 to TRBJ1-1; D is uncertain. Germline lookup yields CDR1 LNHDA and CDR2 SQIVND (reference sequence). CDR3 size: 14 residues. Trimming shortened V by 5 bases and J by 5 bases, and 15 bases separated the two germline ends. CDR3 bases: TGTGCCAGTAGTTTCCACGGCGTAGATACTGAAGCTTTCTTT. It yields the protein CASSFHGVDTEAFF.

Here the CDR3 reads CASTSASGTGNTIYF. In DNA, the CDR3 is TGTGCCAGCACCTCAGCCTCGGGGACTGGAAACACCATATATTTT. The V gene is TRBV7-9, the J gene TRBJ1-3; D ambiguous. CDR3 length: 15 amino acids. Trimming removed 7 bases at V and 2 bases at J, with 15 bases between. The germline gives CDR1 SEHNR, CDR2 FQNEAQ (reference sequence).

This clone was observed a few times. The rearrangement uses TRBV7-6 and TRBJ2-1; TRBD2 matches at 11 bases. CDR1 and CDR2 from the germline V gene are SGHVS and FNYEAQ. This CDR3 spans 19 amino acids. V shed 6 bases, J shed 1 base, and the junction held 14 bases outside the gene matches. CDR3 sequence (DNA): TGTGCCAGCAGACCGATGCTAGCGGGGGGACCCTCTTCCTACAATGAGCAGTTCTTC. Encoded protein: CASRPMLAGGPSSYNEQFF.

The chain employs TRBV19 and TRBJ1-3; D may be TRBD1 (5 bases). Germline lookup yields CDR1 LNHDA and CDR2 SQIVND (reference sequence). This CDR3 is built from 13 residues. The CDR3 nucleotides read TGTGCGGCCCGAGGGGCCTCTGGAAACACCATATATTTT. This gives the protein CAARGASGNTIYF.

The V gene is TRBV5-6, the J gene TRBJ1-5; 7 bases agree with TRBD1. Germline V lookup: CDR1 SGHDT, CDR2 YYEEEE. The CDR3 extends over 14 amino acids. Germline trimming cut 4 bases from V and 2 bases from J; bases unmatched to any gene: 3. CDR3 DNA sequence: TGTGCCAGCAGCCCAGGACAGGGCAATCAGCCCCAGCATTTT. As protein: CASSPGQGNQPQHF.

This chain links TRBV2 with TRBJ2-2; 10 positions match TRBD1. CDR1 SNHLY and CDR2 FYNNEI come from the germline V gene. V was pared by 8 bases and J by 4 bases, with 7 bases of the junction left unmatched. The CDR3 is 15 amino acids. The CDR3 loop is CASADRGRSTGELFF. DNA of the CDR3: TGTGCCAGCGCTGACAGGGGGCGCAGCACCGGGGAGCTGTTTTTT.

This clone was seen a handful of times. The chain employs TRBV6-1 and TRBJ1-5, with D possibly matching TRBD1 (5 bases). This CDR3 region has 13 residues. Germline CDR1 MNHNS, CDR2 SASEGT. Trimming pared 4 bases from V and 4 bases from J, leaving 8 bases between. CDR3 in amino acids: CASSATVNQPQHF. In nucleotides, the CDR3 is TGTGCCAGCAGTGCGACAGTTAATCAGCCCCAGCATTTT.

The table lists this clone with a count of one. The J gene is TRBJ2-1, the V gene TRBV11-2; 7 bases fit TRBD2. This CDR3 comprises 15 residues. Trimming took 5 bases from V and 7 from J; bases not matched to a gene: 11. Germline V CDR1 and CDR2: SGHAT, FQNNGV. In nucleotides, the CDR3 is TGTGCCAGCAGCCAACCCGGATCGGGACTAAATGAGCAGTTCTTC. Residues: CASSQPGSGLNEQFF.

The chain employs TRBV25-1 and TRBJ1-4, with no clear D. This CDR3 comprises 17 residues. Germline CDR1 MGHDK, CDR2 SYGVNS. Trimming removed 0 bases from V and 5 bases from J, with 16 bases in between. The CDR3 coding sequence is TGTGCCAGCAGTGAATATCGAGGTAGCCCTGACAATGAAAAACTGTTTTTT. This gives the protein CASSEYRGSPDNEKLFF.